Listed here is a single T cell receptor beta chain. The source of the sample is a study of beta chain features in type 1 diabetes. CD4+ naive, central memory, regulatory and stem cell-like memory cells were sorted via CD45RO/CCR7/CD25/CD127/CD95/CD27. The investigators reverse transcribed all of the isolated RNA, so they sequenced expressed TCRB transcripts. Profiling relied on immunoSEQ multiplex PCR, and the TCRdb table lists in-frame clones only, not all of them. This repertoire shows 250,000 or so clones, 25% to 30% found once; its top ten account for about 3.9%. Trimming removed 2 bases from V and 7 bases from J, with 6 bases in between. Germline V gene sequence: CDR1 MNHEY, CDR2 SMNVEV (reference sequence). The CDR3 contains 12 residues.

Sequenced input: central memory CD4+ T cells from blood. The sequence was obtained from a young man in good health. The V gene is TRBV27, the J gene TRBJ1-5; D is ambiguous. In DNA form, the CDR3 reads TGTGCCAGCAGTTTAAATGGACAGCCCCAGCATTTT. It specifies CASSLNGQPQHF.